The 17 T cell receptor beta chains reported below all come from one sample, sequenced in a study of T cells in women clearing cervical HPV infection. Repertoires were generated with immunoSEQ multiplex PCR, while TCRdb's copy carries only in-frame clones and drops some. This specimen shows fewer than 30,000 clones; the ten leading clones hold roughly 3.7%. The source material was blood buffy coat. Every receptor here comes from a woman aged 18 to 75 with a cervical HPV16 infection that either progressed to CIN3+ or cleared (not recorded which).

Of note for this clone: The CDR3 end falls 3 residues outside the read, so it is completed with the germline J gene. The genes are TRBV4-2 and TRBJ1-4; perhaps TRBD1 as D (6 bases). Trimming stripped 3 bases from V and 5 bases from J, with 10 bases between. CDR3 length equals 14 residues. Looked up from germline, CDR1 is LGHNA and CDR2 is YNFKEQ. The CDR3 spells CASSQGQTNEKLFF. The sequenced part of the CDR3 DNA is TGTGCCAGCAGCCAGGGACAAACGAATGAAAAA.

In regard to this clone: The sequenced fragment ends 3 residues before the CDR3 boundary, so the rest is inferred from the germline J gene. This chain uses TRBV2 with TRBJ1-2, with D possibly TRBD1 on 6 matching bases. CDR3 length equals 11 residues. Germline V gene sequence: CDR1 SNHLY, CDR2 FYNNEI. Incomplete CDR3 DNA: TGTGCCAGCAGATCAGGGGTCGGC. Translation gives CASRSGVG. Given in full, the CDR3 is CASRSGVGYTF.

The sequenced CDR3 bases are TGTGCCAGCTCACCAGGACAGCCCGCCGACCAAGAGACC. Protein product: CASSPGQPADQET. The whole CDR3 sequence reads CASSPGQPADQETQYF. This chain connects TRBV18 to TRBJ2-5; TRBD1 is a possible D gene (6 bases). The CDR3 extends 3 residues past the end of the read, so its final part is completed from the germline J gene. CDR1 KGHSH and CDR2 LQKENI come from the germline V gene. CDR3 length equals 16 residues. The ends were cut back, 2 bases at V and 0 bases at J, with 13 bases in the middle. Together with reference TRBV18 and TRBJ2-5, the CDR3 gives the full variable domain: NAGVMQNPRHLVRRRGQEARLRCSPMKGHSHVYWYRQLPEEGLKFMVYLQKENIIDESGMPKERFSAEFPKEGPSILRIQQVVRGDSAAYFCASSPGQPADQETQYFGPGTRLLVL.

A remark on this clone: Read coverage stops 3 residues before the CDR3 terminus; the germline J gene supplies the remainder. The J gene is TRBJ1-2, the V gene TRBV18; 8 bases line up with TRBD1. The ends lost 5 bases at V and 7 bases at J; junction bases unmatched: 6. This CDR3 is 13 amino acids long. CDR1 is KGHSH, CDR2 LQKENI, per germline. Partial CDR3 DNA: TGTGCCAGCTCAAATAGCGACAGGGGTGGC. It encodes CASSNSDRGG. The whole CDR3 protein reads CASSNSDRGGYTF.

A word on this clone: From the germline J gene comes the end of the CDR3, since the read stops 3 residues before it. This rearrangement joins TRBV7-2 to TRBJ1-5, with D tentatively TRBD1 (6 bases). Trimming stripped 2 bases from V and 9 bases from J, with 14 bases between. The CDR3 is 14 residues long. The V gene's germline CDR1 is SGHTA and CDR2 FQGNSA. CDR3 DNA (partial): TGTGCCAGCAGCTTAAACAGGGAGAGATGGCCC. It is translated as CASSLNRERWP. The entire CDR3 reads CASSLNRERWPQHF.

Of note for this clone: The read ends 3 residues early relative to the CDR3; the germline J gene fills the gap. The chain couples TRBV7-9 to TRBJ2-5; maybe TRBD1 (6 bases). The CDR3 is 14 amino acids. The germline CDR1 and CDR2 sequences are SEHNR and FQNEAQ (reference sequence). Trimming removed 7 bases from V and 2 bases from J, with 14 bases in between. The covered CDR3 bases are TGTGCCAGCACCCGAGGGGGACCTCAAGAGACC. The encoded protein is CASTRGGPQET. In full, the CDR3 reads CASTRGGPQETQYF.

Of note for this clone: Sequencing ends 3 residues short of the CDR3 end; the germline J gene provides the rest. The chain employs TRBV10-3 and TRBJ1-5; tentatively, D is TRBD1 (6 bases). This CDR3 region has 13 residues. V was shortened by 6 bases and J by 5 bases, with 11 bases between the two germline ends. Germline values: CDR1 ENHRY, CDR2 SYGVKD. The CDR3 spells CAIRQGGDQPQHF. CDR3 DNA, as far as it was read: TGTGCCATCAGACAGGGAGGGGATCAGCCC.

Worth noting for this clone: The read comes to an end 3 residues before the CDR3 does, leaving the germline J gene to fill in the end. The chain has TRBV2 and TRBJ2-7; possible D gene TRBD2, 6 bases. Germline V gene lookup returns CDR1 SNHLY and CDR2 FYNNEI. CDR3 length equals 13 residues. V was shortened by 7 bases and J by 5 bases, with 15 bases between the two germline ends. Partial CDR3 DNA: TGTGCCAGCAACCCTGGGACTCACGACGAG. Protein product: CASNPGTHDE. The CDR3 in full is CASNPGTHDEQYF.

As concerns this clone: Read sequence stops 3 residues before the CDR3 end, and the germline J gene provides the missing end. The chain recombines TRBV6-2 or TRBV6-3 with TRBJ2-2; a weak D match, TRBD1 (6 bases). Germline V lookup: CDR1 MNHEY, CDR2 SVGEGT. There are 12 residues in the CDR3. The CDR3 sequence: CATKQGNEKLFF. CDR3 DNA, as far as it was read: TGTGCCACCAAACAGGGCAATGAAAAG.

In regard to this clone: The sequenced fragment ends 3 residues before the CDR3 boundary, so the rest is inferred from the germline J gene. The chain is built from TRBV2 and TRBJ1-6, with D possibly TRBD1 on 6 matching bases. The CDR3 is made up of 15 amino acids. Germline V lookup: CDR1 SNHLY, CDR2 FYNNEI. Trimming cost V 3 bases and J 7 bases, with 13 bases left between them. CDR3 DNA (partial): TGTGCCAGCAGTGATGGCACAGGGTACAATTCACCC. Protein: CASSDGTGYNSP. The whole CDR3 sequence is CASSDGTGYNSPLHF.

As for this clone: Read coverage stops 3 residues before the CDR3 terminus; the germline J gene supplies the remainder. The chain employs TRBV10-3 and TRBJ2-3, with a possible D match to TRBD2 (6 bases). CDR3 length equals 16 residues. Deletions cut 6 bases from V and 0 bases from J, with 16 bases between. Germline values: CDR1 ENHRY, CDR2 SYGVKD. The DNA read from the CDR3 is TGTGCCATCAGCCCCCGGTCAGGAGGGAGCACAGATACG. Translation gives CAISPRSGGSTDT. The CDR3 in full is CAISPRSGGSTDTQYF.

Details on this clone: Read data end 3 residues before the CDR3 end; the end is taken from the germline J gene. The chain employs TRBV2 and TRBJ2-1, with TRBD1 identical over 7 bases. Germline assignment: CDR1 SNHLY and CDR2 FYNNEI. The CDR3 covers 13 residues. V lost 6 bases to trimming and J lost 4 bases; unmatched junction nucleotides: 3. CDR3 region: CASSGQAYNEQFF. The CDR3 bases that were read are TGTGCCAGCAGCGGACAGGCTTACAATGAG.

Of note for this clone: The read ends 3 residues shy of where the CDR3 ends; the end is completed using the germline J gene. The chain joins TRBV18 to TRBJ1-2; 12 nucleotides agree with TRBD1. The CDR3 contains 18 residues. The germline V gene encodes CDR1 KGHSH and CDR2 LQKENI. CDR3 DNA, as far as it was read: TGTGCCAGCTCCGAAGGGACAGGGGGCTTAGGACTCCCCTACGAC. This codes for CASSEGTGGLGLPYD. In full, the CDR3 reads CASSEGTGGLGLPYDYTF.

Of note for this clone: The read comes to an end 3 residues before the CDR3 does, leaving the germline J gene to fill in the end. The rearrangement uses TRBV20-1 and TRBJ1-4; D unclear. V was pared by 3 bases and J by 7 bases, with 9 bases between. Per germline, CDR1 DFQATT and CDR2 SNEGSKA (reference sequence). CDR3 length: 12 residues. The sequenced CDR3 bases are TGCAGTGCTAGTGTTGCGGGTGAAAAA. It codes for CSASVAGEK. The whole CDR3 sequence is CSASVAGEKLFF.

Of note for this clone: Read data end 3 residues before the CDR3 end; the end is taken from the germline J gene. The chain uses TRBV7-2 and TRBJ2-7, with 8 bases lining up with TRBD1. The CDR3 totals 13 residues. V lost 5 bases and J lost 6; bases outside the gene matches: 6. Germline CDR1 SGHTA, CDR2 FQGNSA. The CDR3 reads CASSPGQGREQYF. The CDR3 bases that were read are TGTGCCAGCAGCCCAGGACAGGGTCGCGAG.

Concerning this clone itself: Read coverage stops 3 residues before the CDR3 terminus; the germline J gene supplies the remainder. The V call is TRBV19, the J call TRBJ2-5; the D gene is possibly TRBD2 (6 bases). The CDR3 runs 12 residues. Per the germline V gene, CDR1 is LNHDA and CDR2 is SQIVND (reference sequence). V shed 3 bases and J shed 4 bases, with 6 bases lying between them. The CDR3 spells CASSMGGETQYF. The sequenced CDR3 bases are TGTGCCAGTAGTATGGGGGGAGAGACC.

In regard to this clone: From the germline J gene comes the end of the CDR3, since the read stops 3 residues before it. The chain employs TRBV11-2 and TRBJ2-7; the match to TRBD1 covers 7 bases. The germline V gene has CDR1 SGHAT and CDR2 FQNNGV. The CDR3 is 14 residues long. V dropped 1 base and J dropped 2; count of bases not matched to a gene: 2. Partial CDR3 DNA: TGTGCCAGCAGCTTAGTTCAGGGGGCCTACGAG. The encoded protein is CASSLVQGAYE. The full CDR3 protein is CASSLVQGAYEQYF.